The clone carrying this T cell receptor (beta chain) was seen only a few times. The antigen is unknown. CDR3 size: 20 residues. Germline V gives CDR1 MNHEY, CDR2 SMNVEV (reference sequence). Trimming cost V 3 bases and J 5 bases; bases outside gene matches: 20. TCRdb reprocessed the reads with MiXCR, giving one entry per CDR3 protein. Counted here are approximately 990,000 distinct CDR3 sequences, roughly 30% occurring once; the ten biggest clones make up over 12%. These data come from a study of T cell repertoires in cytomegalovirus infection. Across the study: A matching HLA type, together with CMV infection, was signaled by public TCR beta signatures.

Study outcomes and limitations: CMV carriers with the relevant HLA were identified by cumulative public TCR beta family frequency.

The chain combines TRBV27 with TRBJ2-5; 11 bases agree with TRBD2. The source is a human donor in good health (CMV status not recorded). Some clones in this sample may be carry-over from other donors' samples. The material sequenced was cultured CD8+ T cells from PBMCs, taken from culture after CMV antigen stimulation. The CDR3 coding sequence is TGTGCCAGCAGTTTGAGGCTAGCGGGGGGAAATCCGGTTTTTTTTGAGACCCAGTACTTC. Protein: CASSLRLAGGNPVFFETQYF.